A single sample gave rise to the 15 T cell receptor beta chains below, sequenced in a study of blood T cell repertoires in COVID-19. Some clones are missing from TCRdb's copy, which holds only in-frame ones; the method was immunoSEQ multiplex PCR. Of 300,000 to 400,000 clones listed, 75% to 90% are singletons. Sequencing input: peripheral blood. These receptors all stem from a woman aged 55-69 years with COVID-19, enrolled during active disease.

The table lists this clone with a count of one. The chain links TRBV7-8 to TRBJ2-7, with 7 bases lining up with TRBD2. Looked up from germline, CDR1 is SGHVS and CDR2 is FQNEAQ. Trimming took 5 bases from V and 0 from J; bases not matched to a gene: 4. The CDR3 is 14 residues long. The CDR3 DNA reads TGTGCCAGCAGCGGCGGGGGTACCTCCTACGAGCAGTACTTC. This gives the protein CASSGGGTSYEQYF.

The V call is TRBV5-1, the J call TRBJ2-3; the match to TRBD2 covers 13 bases. V trimming: 2 bases; J trimming: 3 bases; junction bases outside the gene matches: 6. The CDR3 loop spans 17 amino acids. Germline CDR1 and CDR2: SGHRS and YFSETQ. This chain's CDR3 is CASSFGTSGEGTDTQYF. The CDR3 DNA follows: TGCGCCAGCAGCTTTGGGACTAGCGGGGAGGGGACAGATACGCAGTATTTT.

This chain links TRBV7-2 with TRBJ1-1; possibly TRBD1 for D (6 bases). V was shortened by 3 bases and J by 2 bases, with 13 bases between the two germline ends. CDR1 SGHTA and CDR2 FQGNSA come from the germline V gene. CDR3 length equals 15 residues. The CDR3, as DNA: TGTGCCAGCAGCTTTACGGGGGGCTTAAACACTGAAGCTTTCTTT. Its translation is CASSFTGGLNTEAFF.

The chain employs TRBV30 and TRBJ2-7; 8 bases line up with TRBD2. This CDR3 is built from 16 residues. The junction had 12 bases not matched to a gene; V was cut back by 3 bases and J by 2 bases. The germline CDR1 and CDR2 sequences are GTSNPN and SVGIG (reference sequence). CDR3 amino acids: CAWRDYSGGLTYEQYF. The CDR3 DNA reads TGTGCCTGGAGGGATTACAGCGGGGGCCTAACCTACGAGCAGTACTTC.

J is TRBJ1-3 and V is TRBV29-1; 7 bases are shared with TRBD1. This CDR3 has 13 residues. In germline, CDR1 is SQVTM, CDR2 ANQGSEA. V shed 7 bases and J 4 bases; nucleotides not matched to a gene: 7. The CDR3 is CSAGGQLGNTIYF. The CDR3 bases are TGCAGCGCTGGGGGACAGTTGGGAAACACCATATATTTT.

The chain combines TRBV27 with TRBJ2-1, with D tentatively TRBD2 (5 bases). Germline CDR1 reads MNHEY; CDR2 reads SMNVEV (reference sequence). The CDR3 covers 17 residues. The V end was cut by 3 bases, the J end by 7 bases, with 22 bases between. The CDR3 DNA sequence: TGTGCCAGCAGTTTCGTGCCGGGCGGGTCCGTACATAATGAGCAGTTCTTC. As protein: CASSFVPGGSVHNEQFF.

The chain has TRBV9 and TRBJ2-5; maybe TRBD1 (6 bases). In germline, CDR1 is SGDLS, CDR2 YYNGEE. The V and J ends lost 0 bases and 10 bases respectively, with 16 bases between them. The CDR3 runs 14 residues. The CDR3 here is CASSVASGEGDQYF. CDR3 sequence (DNA): TGTGCCAGCAGCGTAGCTTCGGGCGAGGGGGACCAGTACTTC.

This clone was counted between two and nine times. The V and J genes are TRBV2 and TRBJ2-2; D may be TRBD1 (6 bases). CDR1 and CDR2 (germline): SNHLY, FYNNEI. This CDR3 is 15 amino acids long. Trimming took off 8 bases at V and 4 bases at J, with 17 bases between the two ends. CDR3 residues: CASHRERVPTGELFF. In DNA form, the CDR3 reads TGTGCCAGCCACAGGGAAAGGGTCCCCACCGGGGAGCTGTTTTTT. The full variable domain, in which reference TRBV2 and TRBJ2-2 provide the parts outside the CDR3, is EPEVTQTPSHQVTQMGQEVILRCVPISNHLYFYWYRQILGQKVEFLVSFYNNEISEKSEIFDDQFSVERPDGSNFTLKIRSTKLEDSAMYFCASHRERVPTGELFFGEGSRLTVL.

This clone turned up a few times. The gene calls are TRBV4-1 and TRBJ2-2, with D perhaps matching TRBD2 (5 bases). The CDR3 has 14 amino acids. CDR1 is MGHRA, CDR2 YSYEKL, per germline. V lost 5 bases and J lost 1, with 8 bases in between. The CDR3 DNA follows: TGCGCCAGCAGCGACCGGGGGAACACCGGGGAGCTGTTTTTT. This sequence encodes CASSDRGNTGELFF.

The V and J genes are TRBV11-2 and TRBJ1-2, with 7 bases identical to TRBD1. This CDR3 has 12 residues. V trimming: 2 bases; J trimming: 7 bases; junction bases outside the gene matches: 1. Germline V gene lookup returns CDR1 SGHAT and CDR2 FQNNGV. The CDR3 sequence is CASSLTGAGYTF. CDR3 nucleotide sequence: TGTGCCAGCAGCTTAACAGGGGCTGGCTACACCTTC.

J is TRBJ2-3 and V is TRBV27; no clear D gene. CDR3 length: 14 amino acids. V lost 6 bases and J lost 2, with 12 bases in between. The germline CDR1 and CDR2 sequences are MNHEY and SMNVEV (reference sequence). The CDR3 DNA reads as TGTGCCAGCAGATACGACATATCCACAGATACGCAGTATTTT. Translated, it gives CASRYDISTDTQYF.

The CDR3 here is CASSVGWEPAYGYTF. The CDR3 DNA reads TGTGCCAGCAGCGTAGGGTGGGAGCCGGCCTATGGCTACACCTTC. The rearrangement joins TRBV9 to TRBJ1-2; D gene uncertain. Between the trimmed V and J ends, which lost 0 bases and 4 bases, there was a span of 13 bases. From germline, CDR1 is SGDLS and CDR2 YYNGEE. The length of the CDR3 is 15 residues.

The table lists this clone with a count of one. The chain links TRBV2 to TRBJ2-3; D is possibly TRBD2 (5 bases). The CDR3 spans 14 residues. With 7 bases removed from V and 1 base from J, the gap between germline ends came to 12 bases. Germline V lookup: CDR1 SNHLY, CDR2 FYNNEI. DNA for the CDR3: TGTGCCAGCAAAGTAGCGAAAGGCACAGATACGCAGTATTTT. Amino acids: CASKVAKGTDTQYF.

The rearrangement joins TRBV6-5 to TRBJ1-2; D unclear. Trimming took off 0 bases at V and 4 bases at J, with 12 bases between the two ends. Germline V gene data show CDR1 as MNHEY and CDR2 as SVGAGI. The CDR3 totals 15 residues. The CDR3 loop is CASSYSIGIAYGYTF. CDR3 sequence (DNA): TGTGCCAGCAGTTACTCGATCGGGATAGCCTATGGCTACACCTTC.

The chain joins TRBV12-5 to TRBJ2-1, with D possibly TRBD2 on 6 matching bases. Trimming stripped 5 bases from V and 0 bases from J, with 20 bases between. The CDR3 covers 18 residues. Germline lookup yields CDR1 LGHNT and CDR2 FRNRAP. The CDR3, as DNA: TGTGCTAGTGGTGGCAAACTTAGCGGCAAGAGCTCCTACAATGAGCAGTTCTTC. The encoded protein is CASGGKLSGKSSYNEQFF.